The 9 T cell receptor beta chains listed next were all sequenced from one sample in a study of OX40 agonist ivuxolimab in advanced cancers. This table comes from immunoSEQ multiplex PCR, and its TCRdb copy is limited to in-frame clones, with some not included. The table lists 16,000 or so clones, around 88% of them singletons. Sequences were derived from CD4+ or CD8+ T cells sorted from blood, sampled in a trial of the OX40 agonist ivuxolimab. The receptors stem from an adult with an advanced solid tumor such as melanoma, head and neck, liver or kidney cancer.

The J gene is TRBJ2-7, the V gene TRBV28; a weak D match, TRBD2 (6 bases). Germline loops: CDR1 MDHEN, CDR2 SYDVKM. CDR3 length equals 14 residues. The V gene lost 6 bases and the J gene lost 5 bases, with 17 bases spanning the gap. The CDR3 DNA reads TGTGCCAGCAGGGGGATGGGGGGAGTCCACGAGCAGTACTTC. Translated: CASRGMGGVHEQYF.

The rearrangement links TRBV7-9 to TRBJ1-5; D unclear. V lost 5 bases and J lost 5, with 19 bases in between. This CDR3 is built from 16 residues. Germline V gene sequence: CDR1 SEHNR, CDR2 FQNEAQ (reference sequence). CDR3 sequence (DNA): TGTGCCAGCAGCGGAGGTCGGGTAGGTGGCGATCAGCCCCAGCATTTT. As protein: CASSGGRVGGDQPQHF.

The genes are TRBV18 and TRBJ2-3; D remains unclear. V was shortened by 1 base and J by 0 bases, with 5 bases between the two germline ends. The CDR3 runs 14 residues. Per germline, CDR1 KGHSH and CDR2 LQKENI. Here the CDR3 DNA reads TGTGCCAGCTCACCACGAGACAGCACAGATACGCAGTATTTT. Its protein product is CASSPRDSTDTQYF.

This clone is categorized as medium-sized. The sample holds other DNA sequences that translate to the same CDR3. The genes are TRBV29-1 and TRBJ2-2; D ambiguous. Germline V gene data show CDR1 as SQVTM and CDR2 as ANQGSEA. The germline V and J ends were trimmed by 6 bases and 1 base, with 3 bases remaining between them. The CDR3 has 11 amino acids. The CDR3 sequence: CSVKNTGELFF. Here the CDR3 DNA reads TGCAGCGTAAAGAACACCGGGGAGCTGTTTTTT.

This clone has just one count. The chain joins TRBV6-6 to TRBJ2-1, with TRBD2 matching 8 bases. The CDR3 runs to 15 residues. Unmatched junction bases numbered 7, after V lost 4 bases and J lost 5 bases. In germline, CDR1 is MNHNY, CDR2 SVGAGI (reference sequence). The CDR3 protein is CASSWASGSDNEQFF. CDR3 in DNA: TGTGCCAGCAGTTGGGCTAGCGGGTCTGACAATGAGCAGTTCTTC.

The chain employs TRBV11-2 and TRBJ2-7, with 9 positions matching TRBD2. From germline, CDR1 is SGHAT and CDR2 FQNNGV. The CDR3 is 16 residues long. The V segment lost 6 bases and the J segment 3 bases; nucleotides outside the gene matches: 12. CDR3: CASRGGFAGGGYEQYF. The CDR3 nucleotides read TGTGCCAGCAGAGGAGGATTTGCGGGAGGGGGCTACGAGCAGTACTTC.

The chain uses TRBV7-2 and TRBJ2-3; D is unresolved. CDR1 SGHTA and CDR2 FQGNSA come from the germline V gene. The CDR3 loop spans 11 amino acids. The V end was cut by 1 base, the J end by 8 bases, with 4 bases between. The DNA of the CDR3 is TGTGCCAGCAGCTTAGAAGTTACGCAGTATTTT. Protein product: CASSLEVTQYF.

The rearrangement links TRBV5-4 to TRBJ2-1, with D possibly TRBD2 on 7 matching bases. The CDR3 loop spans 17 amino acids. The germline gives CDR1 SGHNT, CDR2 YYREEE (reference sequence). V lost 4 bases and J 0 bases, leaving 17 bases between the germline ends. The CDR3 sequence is CASSPRGGSVSYNEQFF. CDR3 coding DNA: TGTGCCAGCAGCCCCAGGGGCGGGAGCGTCTCCTACAATGAGCAGTTCTTC.

The CDR3 here is CASSYHGTGWSTEAFF. For the CDR3, the DNA is TGTGCCAGCAGTTACCACGGGACAGGGTGGAGCACTGAAGCTTTCTTT. The chain recombines TRBV6-5 with TRBJ1-1, with 9 nucleotides matching TRBD1. Germline V gene data show CDR1 as MNHEY and CDR2 as SVGAGI. The CDR3 sequence is 16 residues long. The V and J ends lost 2 bases and 4 bases, in that order; junction bases with no gene match: 8.